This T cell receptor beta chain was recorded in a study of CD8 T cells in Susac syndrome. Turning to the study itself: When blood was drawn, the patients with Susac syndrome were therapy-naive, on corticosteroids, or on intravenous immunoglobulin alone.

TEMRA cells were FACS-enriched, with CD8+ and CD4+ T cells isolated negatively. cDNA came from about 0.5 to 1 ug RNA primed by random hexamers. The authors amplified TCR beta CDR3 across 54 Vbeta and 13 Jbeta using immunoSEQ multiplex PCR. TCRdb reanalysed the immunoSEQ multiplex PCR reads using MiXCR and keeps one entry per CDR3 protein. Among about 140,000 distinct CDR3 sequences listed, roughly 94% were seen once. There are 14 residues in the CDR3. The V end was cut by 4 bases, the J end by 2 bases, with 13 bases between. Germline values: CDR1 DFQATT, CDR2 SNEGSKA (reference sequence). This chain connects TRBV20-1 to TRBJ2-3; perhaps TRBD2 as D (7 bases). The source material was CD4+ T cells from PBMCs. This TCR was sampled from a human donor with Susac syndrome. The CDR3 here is CSANLGGPTDTQYF. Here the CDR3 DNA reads TGCAGTGCTAACCTCGGGGGGCCCACAGATACGCAGTATTTT.